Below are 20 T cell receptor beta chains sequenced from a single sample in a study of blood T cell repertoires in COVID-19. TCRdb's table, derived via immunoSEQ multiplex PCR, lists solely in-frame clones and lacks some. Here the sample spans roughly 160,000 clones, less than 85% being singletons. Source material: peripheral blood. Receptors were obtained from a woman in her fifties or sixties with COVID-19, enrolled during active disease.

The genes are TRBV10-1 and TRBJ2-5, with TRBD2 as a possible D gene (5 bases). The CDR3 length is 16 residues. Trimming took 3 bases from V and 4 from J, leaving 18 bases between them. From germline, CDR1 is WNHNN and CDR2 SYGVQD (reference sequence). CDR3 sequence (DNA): TGCGCCAGCAGTGACCAACGAGCCGGGGTCGGAGAGACCCAGTACTTC. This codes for CASSDQRAGVGETQYF.

The CDR3 region has the DNA TGTGCCAGTAGTATTTCCTCGGGACAGGGAATGTGGGTACCCTCCTACGAGCAGTACTTC. The encoded protein is CASSISSGQGMWVPSYEQYF. The chain is built from TRBV19 and TRBJ2-7; TRBD1 aligns across 9 bases. J lost 0 bases, V lost 3 bases, and 18 bases had no gene match. The germline CDR1 and CDR2 sequences are LNHDA and SQIVND (reference sequence). This CDR3 is 20 amino acids long.

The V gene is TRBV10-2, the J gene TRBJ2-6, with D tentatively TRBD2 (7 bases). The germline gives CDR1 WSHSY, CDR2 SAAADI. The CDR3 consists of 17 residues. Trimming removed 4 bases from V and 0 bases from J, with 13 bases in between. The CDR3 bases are TGCGCCAGCAGTGTGGCGGGGGCGGACTCTGGGGCCAACGTCCTGACTTTC. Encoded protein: CASSVAGADSGANVLTF.

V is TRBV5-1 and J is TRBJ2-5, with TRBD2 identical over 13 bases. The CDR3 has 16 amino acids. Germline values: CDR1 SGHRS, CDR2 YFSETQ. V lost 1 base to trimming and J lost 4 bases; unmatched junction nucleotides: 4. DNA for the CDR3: TGCGCCAGCAGCTTGCGACTAGCGGGGGGCGGAGAGACCCAGTACTTC. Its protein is CASSLRLAGGGETQYF.

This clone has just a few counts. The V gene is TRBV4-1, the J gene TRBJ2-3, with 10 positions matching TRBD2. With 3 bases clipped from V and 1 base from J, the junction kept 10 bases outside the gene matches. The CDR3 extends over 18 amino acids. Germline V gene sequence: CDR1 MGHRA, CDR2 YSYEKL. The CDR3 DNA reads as TGCGCCAGCAGCCAGTTACTAGCGGGGCTCCTTCGCACAGATACGCAGTATTTT. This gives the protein CASSQLLAGLLRTDTQYF.

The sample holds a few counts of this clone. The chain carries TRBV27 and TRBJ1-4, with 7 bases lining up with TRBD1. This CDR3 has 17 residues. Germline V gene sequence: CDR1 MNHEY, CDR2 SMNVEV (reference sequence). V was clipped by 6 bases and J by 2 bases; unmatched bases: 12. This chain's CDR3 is CASRNTGAPVTNEKLFF. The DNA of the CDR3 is TGTGCCAGCAGGAATACAGGGGCGCCGGTGACTAATGAAAAACTGTTTTTT. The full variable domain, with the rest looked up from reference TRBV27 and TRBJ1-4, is EAQVTQNPRYLITVTGKKLTVTCSQNMNHEYMSWYRQDPGLGLRQIYYSMNVEVTDKGDVPEGYKVSRKEKRNFPLILESPSPNQTSLYFCASRNTGAPVTNEKLFFGSGTQLSVL.

CDR3 sequence (DNA): TGTGCCAGCAGCACTGGGGCCTCGAGGGGGCGTGGGAACACCGGGGAGCTGTTTTTT. Its translation: CASSTGASRGRGNTGELFF. The chain is built from TRBV5-8 and TRBJ2-2; 7 bases match TRBD1. CDR1 and CDR2 (germline): SGHTS, YDEGEE. J was trimmed by 1 base and V by 4 bases; bases with no gene match: 16. This CDR3 has 19 residues.

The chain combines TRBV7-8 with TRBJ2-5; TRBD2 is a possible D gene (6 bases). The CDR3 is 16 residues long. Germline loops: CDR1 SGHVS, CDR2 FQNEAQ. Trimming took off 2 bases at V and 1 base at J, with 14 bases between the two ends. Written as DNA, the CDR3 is TGTGCCAGCAGCTTATCTATCGCTAGCGTCCAAGAGACCCAGTACTTC. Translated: CASSLSIASVQETQYF.

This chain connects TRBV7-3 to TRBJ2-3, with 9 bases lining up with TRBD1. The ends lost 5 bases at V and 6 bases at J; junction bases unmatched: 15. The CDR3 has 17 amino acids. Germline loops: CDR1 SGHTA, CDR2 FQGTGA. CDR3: CASSINGGGQGADTQYF. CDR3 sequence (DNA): TGTGCCAGCAGCATTAACGGAGGGGGACAGGGAGCCGATACGCAGTATTTT.

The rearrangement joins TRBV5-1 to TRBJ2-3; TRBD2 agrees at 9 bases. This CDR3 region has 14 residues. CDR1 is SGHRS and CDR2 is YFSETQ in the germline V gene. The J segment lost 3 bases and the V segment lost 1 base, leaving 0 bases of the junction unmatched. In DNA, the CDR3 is TGCGCCAGCAGCTTGACTAGCGGGACAGATACGCAGTATTTT. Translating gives CASSLTSGTDTQYF.

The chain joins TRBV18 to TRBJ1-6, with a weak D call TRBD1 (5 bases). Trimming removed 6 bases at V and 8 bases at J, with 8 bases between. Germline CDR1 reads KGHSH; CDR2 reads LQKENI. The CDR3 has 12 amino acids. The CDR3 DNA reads TGTGCCAGCTCCCGGGGGGATTCACCCCTCCACTTT. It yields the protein CASSRGDSPLHF.

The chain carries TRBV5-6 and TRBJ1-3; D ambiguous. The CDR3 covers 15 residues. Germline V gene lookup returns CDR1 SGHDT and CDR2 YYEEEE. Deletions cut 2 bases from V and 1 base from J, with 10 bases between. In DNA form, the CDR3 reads TGTGCCAGCAGCTTTGGGCGGGTATCTGGAAACACCATATATTTT. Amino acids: CASSFGRVSGNTIYF.

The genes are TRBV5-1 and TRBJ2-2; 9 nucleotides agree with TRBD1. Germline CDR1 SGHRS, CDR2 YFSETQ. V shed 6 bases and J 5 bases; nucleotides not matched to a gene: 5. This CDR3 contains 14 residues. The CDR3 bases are TGCGCCAGCACGGGGACAGGGATAACCGGGGAGCTGTTTTTT. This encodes CASTGTGITGELFF. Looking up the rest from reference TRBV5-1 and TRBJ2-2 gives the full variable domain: KAGVTQTPRYLIKTRGQQVTLSCSPISGHRSVSWYQQTPGQGLQFLFEYFSETQRNKGNFPGRFSGRQFSNSRSEMNVSTLELGDSALYLCASTGTGITGELFFGEGSRLTVL.

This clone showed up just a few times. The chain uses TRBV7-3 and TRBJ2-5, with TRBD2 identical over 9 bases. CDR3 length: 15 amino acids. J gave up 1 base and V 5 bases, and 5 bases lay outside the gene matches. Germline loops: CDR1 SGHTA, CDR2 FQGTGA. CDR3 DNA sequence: TGTGCCAGCAGCCGAGCGGGGGGATCCCAAGAGACCCAGTACTTC. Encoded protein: CASSRAGGSQETQYF.

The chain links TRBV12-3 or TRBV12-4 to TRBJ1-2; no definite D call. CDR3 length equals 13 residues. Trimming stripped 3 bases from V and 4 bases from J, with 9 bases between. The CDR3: CASSLKPFYGYTF. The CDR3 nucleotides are TGTGCCAGCAGTTTGAAGCCATTCTATGGCTACACCTTC.

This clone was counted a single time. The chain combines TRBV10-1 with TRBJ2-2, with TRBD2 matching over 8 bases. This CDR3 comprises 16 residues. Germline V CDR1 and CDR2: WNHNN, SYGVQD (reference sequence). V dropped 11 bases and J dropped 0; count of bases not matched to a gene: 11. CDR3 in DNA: TGCGCCGCGGTAGCGGGGCTGGATTCGAACACCGGGGAGCTGTTTTTT. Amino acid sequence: CAAVAGLDSNTGELFF.

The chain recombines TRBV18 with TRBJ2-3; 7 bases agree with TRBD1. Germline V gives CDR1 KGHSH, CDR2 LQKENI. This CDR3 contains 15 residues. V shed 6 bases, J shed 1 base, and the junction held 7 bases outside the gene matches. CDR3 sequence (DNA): TGTGCCAGCTCGCGTAACAGGGGCCGCACAGATACGCAGTATTTT. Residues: CASSRNRGRTDTQYF. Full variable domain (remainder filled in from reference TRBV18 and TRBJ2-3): NAGVMQNPRHLVRRRGQEARLRCSPMKGHSHVYWYRQLPEEGLKFMVYLQKENIIDESGMPKERFSAEFPKEGPSILRIQQVVRGDSAAYFCASSRNRGRTDTQYFGPGTRLTVL.

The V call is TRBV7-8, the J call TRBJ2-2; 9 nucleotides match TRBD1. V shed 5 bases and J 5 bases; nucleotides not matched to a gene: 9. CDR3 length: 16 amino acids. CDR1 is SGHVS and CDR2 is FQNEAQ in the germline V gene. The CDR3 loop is CASSTTGTGPTGELFF. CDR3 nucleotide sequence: TGTGCCAGCAGCACAACCGGGACAGGGCCTACCGGGGAGCTGTTTTTT.

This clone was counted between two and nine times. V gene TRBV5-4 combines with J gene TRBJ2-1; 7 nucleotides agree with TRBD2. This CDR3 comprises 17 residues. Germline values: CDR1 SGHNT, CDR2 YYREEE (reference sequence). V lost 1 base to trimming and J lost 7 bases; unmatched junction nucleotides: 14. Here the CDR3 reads CASSLTLLAGVNNEQFF. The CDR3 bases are TGTGCCAGCAGCTTGACCCTACTGGCGGGAGTAAATAATGAGCAGTTCTTC.

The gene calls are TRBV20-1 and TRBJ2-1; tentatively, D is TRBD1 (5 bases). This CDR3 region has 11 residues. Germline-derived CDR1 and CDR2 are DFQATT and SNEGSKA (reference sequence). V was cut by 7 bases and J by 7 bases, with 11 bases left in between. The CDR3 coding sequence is TGCAGTGTTACCAGGGTGAATGAGCAGTTCTTC. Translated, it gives CSVTRVNEQFF.